This T cell receptor beta chain was recovered during a study of tumor and adjacent non-tumor tissue in lung cancer. TCRbeta libraries were built with three rounds of nested PCR, modified from ARM-PCR. TCRdb called the multiplex PCR reads again in MiXCR, with one record for every CDR3 protein. Of some 78,000 distinct CDR3 sequences detected, approximately 79% appear once; the ten largest clones hold 10% to 15%. This sample's RNA came from whole unsorted tissue. This clonotype was found many times. The source is a woman aged 50 to 60 with non-small cell lung cancer. The sequencing input was lung tumor tissue.

Here the CDR3 reads CASRRTPHSNQPQHF. CDR3 bases: TGTGCCAGCAGGAGGACACCTCATAGCAATCAGCCCCAGCATTTT. This chain uses TRBV6-5 with TRBJ1-5; possibly TRBD1 for D (5 bases). The V and J ends lost 6 bases and 0 bases respectively, with 12 bases between them. The CDR3 covers 15 residues. The V gene's germline CDR1 is MNHEY and CDR2 SVGAGI.